One and the same sample provided the 15 T cell receptor beta chains below, sequenced in a study of Graves' ophthalmopathy and Graves' hyperthyroidism. The sequenced template was RNA, covering the TCR beta CDR3 region. First-round RT-PCR with HTBI primers preceded a second-round multiplex PCR. TCRdb fed the multiplex PCR reads into MiXCR, producing one record per CDR3 protein. This sample has 450,000 to 600,000 distinct CDR3 sequences; less than 40% occur once, and the top ten carry roughly 4%. The source material was peripheral blood or thyroid tissue (not recorded which). These receptors all come from an adult man with Graves' hyperthyroidism.

This clonotype was picked up many times. The J gene is TRBJ2-5, the V gene TRBV29-1; the match to TRBD2 covers 9 bases. Germline trimming cut 4 bases from V and 4 bases from J; bases unmatched to any gene: 10. Germline CDR1 and CDR2: SQVTM and ANQGSEA. CDR3 length: 15 amino acids. The DNA of the CDR3 is TGCAGCGTTGTCCCCCGGCGGGGGGGCCTAGAGACCCAGTACTTC. It encodes CSVVPRRGGLETQYF.

This clonotype was seen more than once but under ten times. For the CDR3, the DNA is TGTGCCAGCAGCTTAGGGACAGTTCGACAAGAGACCCAGTACTTC. Protein sequence: CASSLGTVRQETQYF. This sequence joins TRBV3-1 and TRBJ2-5; TRBD1 matches 7 bases. V gave up 5 bases and J gave up 2 bases; unmatched junction bases: 8. The CDR3 runs 15 residues. Germline values: CDR1 LGHDT, CDR2 YNNKEL (reference sequence).

The rearrangement joins TRBV10-3 to TRBJ2-7; 11 positions match TRBD2. The V and J ends lost 6 bases and 6 bases, in that order; junction bases with no gene match: 7. CDR1 and CDR2 from the germline V gene are ENHRY and SYGVKD. CDR3 length equals 14 residues. CDR3 protein: CAISQLAGVFEQYF. Written as DNA, the CDR3 is TGTGCCATCAGCCAACTAGCGGGAGTATTCGAGCAGTACTTC.

The chain joins TRBV24-1 to TRBJ2-3, with 12 nucleotides matching TRBD2. The J segment lost 7 bases and the V segment lost 4 bases, leaving 11 bases of the junction unmatched. The CDR3 has 17 amino acids. The germline V gene has CDR1 KGHDR and CDR2 SFDVKD. The CDR3 spells CATSDSGTSGLANTQYF. The CDR3 bases are TGTGCCACCAGTGACTCTGGGACTAGCGGGCTCGCAAATACGCAGTATTTT.

As for this clonotype: This may be a read error, as it is one base from a much larger clone. The chain links TRBV20-1 to TRBJ2-7; TRBD2 is a possible D gene (6 bases). CDR1 is DFQATT, CDR2 SNEGSKA, per germline (reference sequence). This CDR3 comprises 14 residues. CDR3 sequence reads: CSAGDKIAAYEQYF. DNA for the CDR3: TGCAGTGCTGGAGATAAGATAGCGGCCTACGAGCAGTACTTC.

This clonotype was observed a few times. A much larger clonotype is one base distant, so this may be a read error. The chain recombines TRBV7-6 with TRBJ2-5; 11 bases agree with TRBD2. The CDR3 is 15 residues long. CDR1 and CDR2 from the germline V gene are SGHVS and FNYEAQ. In DNA, the CDR3 is TGTGCCAGCAGCTTCACTAGCGGGAGTTTAGAGACCCAGCACTTC. This codes for CASSFTSGSLETQHF.

This clonotype was observed at least ten times. An end of the junction does not agree with germline; a read error may underlie this. The chain carries TRBV7-7 and TRBJ2-5, with D perhaps TRBD2 (6 bases). Germline loops: CDR1 SSHAT, CDR2 FNYEAQ (reference sequence). This CDR3 is built from 15 residues. The DNA for the CDR3 is TGTGCTAGCAGCTTAGGGGAAGGGTTCGGGGGGACCCAGTACTTC. Translation: CASSLGEGFGGTQYF.

This clonotype occurred many times. The CDR3 DNA follows: TGTGCCAGTAGGCGGACAGGGGGCGCGTCTACTGAAGCTTTCTTT. Translation gives CASRRTGGASTEAFF. V gene TRBV19 combines with J gene TRBJ1-1; 11 positions agree with TRBD1. Germline CDR1 reads LNHDA; CDR2 reads SQIVND (reference sequence). The CDR3 is made up of 15 amino acids. The V segment lost 6 bases and the J segment 5 bases; nucleotides outside the gene matches: 8.

This clonotype has a count of ten or more. The gene calls are TRBV20-1 and TRBJ2-7; D unresolved. The CDR3 extends over 12 amino acids. From germline, CDR1 is DFQATT and CDR2 SNEGSKA (reference sequence). V was clipped by 0 bases and J by 3 bases, with 6 bases between them. The CDR3 spells CSARDFDYEQYF. The CDR3, as DNA: TGCAGTGCTAGAGATTTCGACTACGAGCAGTACTTC.

Regarding this clonotype: One end of the junction fails to match germline, which may point to a read error. J is TRBJ1-6 and V is TRBV7-2; D is ambiguous. This CDR3 spans 12 amino acids. Germline CDR1 reads SGHTA; CDR2 reads FQGNSA. CDR3 region: CASSLSGRPLRF. The CDR3 nucleotides read TGTGCCAGCAGTTTATCCGGCAGACCCCTCCGCTTT.

Concerning this clonotype itself: Because it lacks the conserved phenylalanine or tryptophan at the end, this CDR3 is likely a read error. No DNA is shown, since the ends of the CDR3 on it are uncertain; the CDR3 is the one TCRdb lists. V and J are TRBV10-3 and TRBJ1-1; the table calls TRBD1, which could not be checked here. The CDR3 has 9 amino acids, counting both end residues. The germline CDR1 and CDR2 sequences are ENHRY and SYGVKD. CDR3 sequence reads: CAISETGGY.

The chain joins TRBV10-3 to TRBJ1-6; a weak D match, TRBD1 (5 bases). The CDR3 consists of 15 residues. Trimming pared 6 bases from V and 7 bases from J, leaving 16 bases between. Germline V lookup: CDR1 ENHRY, CDR2 SYGVKD. The CDR3 sequence: CAIRGTNRANSPLHF. The CDR3 bases are TGTGCCATCAGGGGGACGAACAGAGCGAATTCACCCCTCCACTTT.

The genes are TRBV10-3 and TRBJ1-2; 9 bases fit TRBD1. The CDR3 totals 14 residues. Per the germline V gene, CDR1 is ENHRY and CDR2 is SYGVKD. V was pared by 2 bases and J by 12 bases, with 10 bases of the junction left unmatched. The CDR3 nucleotides read TGTGCCATCAGTGAGGGAGGGACAGGGAGCGGCAACACCTTC. This translates into CAISEGGTGSGNTF.

This clonotype was recorded at least ten times. J is TRBJ2-7 and V is TRBV10-3; 8 bases agree with TRBD2. The germline CDR1 and CDR2 sequences are ENHRY and SYGVKD. This CDR3 is built from 14 residues. With V trimmed by 3 bases and J by 4 bases, 5 bases remained unmatched. CDR3 protein: CAISELAELYEQYF. The CDR3 DNA is TGTGCCATCAGTGAACTAGCGGAACTATACGAGCAGTACTTC.

This clonotype was picked up many times. J is TRBJ2-7 and V is TRBV6-5; D tentatively fits TRBD1 or TRBD2 (5 bases each). The length of the CDR3 is 13 residues. Trimming removed 4 bases at V and 2 bases at J, with 9 bases between. Germline V lookup: CDR1 MNHEY, CDR2 SVGAGI. The CDR3 DNA reads as TGTGCCAGCAGTTGGGACGGTACCTACGAGCAGTACTTC. Translating gives CASSWDGTYEQYF.